These 18 T cell receptor beta chains were sequenced from one sample in a study of OX40 agonist ivuxolimab in advanced cancers. Produced via immunoSEQ multiplex PCR; TCRdb's table is partial and in-frame only. The profile shows tens of thousands of clones, over 85% of them singletons. The sequencing here drew on CD4+ or CD8+ T cells sorted from blood, taken in a trial of the OX40 agonist ivuxolimab. The receptors stem from an adult with an advanced solid tumor such as melanoma, head and neck, liver or kidney cancer.

The chain joins TRBV15 to TRBJ2-1, with 8 bases aligning to TRBD1. The CDR3 is 16 amino acids. Germline CDR1 and CDR2: LNHNV and YYDKDF (reference sequence). V was pared by 1 base and J by 5 bases, with 7 bases of the junction left unmatched. The CDR3 sequence is CATSRGTGGTNNEQFF. DNA for the CDR3: TGTGCCACCAGCAGAGGTACAGGGGGGACAAACAATGAGCAGTTCTTC.

The chain couples TRBV7-3 to TRBJ1-1; a possible D gene is TRBD1 (5 bases). The germline V gene encodes CDR1 SGHTA and CDR2 FQGTGA. The CDR3 loop spans 15 amino acids. Trimming shortened V by 5 bases and J by 1 base, and 14 bases separated the two germline ends. This chain's CDR3 is CASSRTGGKNTEAFF. For the CDR3, the DNA is TGTGCCAGCAGCCGGACCGGGGGGAAGAACACTGAAGCTTTCTTT.

The chain recombines TRBV6-6 with TRBJ2-2, with 9 positions matching TRBD1. The CDR3 covers 16 residues. The germline V gene encodes CDR1 MNHNY and CDR2 SVGAGI (reference sequence). J was trimmed by 4 bases and V by 6 bases; bases with no gene match: 9. As DNA, the CDR3 is TGTGCCAGCAGCCGAACCGGGACAGGGCGCACCGGGGAGCTGTTTTTT. This translates into CASSRTGTGRTGELFF.

The chain couples TRBV18 to TRBJ1-5; 9 bases line up with TRBD1. CDR1 is KGHSH, CDR2 LQKENI, per germline. V gave up 6 bases and J gave up 4 bases; unmatched junction bases: 7. The CDR3 extends over 15 amino acids. The chain's CDR3 is CASSRDRGGNQPQHF. CDR3 nucleotide sequence: TGTGCCAGCTCGCGCGACAGGGGGGGAAATCAGCCCCAGCATTTT.

The V call is TRBV6-1, the J call TRBJ2-1; TRBD1 aligns across 9 bases. The CDR3 extends over 15 amino acids. Germline V gene data show CDR1 as MNHNS and CDR2 as SASEGT. The V gene end was trimmed by 5 bases and the J gene end by 6 bases; junction bases not matched to a gene: 8. The CDR3 coding sequence is TGTGCCAGCAGTCCGCCGGGACAGGGTTCCAATGAGCAGTTCTTC. As protein: CASSPPGQGSNEQFF.

The CDR3 region has the DNA TGCGCCACCTTGTGGACAGGGGGAATCGGGGAGCTGTTTTTT. It is translated as CATLWTGGIGELFF. The chain joins TRBV5-1 to TRBJ2-2, with TRBD1 matching 10 bases. The V gene end was trimmed by 9 bases and the J gene end by 7 bases; junction bases not matched to a gene: 9. This CDR3 region has 14 residues. Looked up from germline, CDR1 is SGHRS and CDR2 is YFSETQ.

The chain couples TRBV19 to TRBJ2-1, with D perhaps matching TRBD2 (6 bases). CDR1 LNHDA and CDR2 SQIVND come from the germline V gene (reference sequence). V lost 8 bases and J lost 0, with 8 bases in between. The CDR3 is 13 amino acids. The CDR3: CASAGSSYNEQFF. DNA of the CDR3: TGTGCCAGTGCGGGAAGCTCCTACAATGAGCAGTTCTTC. Together with reference TRBV19 and TRBJ2-1, the CDR3 gives the full variable domain: DGGITQSPKYLFRKEGQNVTLSCEQNLNHDAMYWYRQDPGQGLRLIYYSQIVNDFQKGDIAEGYSVSREKKESFPLTVTSAQKNPTAFYLCASAGSSYNEQFFGPGTRLTVL.

The chain links TRBV5-4 to TRBJ2-5; perhaps TRBD1 as D (6 bases). The CDR3 totals 14 residues. From germline, CDR1 is SGHNT and CDR2 YYREEE (reference sequence). The V and J ends lost 0 bases and 6 bases respectively, with 12 bases between them. The CDR3 DNA sequence: TGTGCCAGCAGCTTGGGCCAGGGGAGACAGACCCAGTACTTC. This encodes CASSLGQGRQTQYF.

V gene TRBV5-1 combines with J gene TRBJ1-5, with unresolved D. This CDR3 region has 13 residues. V was trimmed by 5 bases and J by 4 bases, leaving 10 bases between them. CDR1 and CDR2 (germline): SGHRS, YFSETQ. The CDR3 spells CASRKEPNQPQHF. CDR3 bases: TGCGCCAGCAGGAAGGAGCCAAATCAGCCCCAGCATTTT.

This clone showed up just once. The chain employs TRBV29-1 and TRBJ2-3, with 8 bases identical to TRBD2. V shed 7 bases and J 2 bases; nucleotides not matched to a gene: 11. This CDR3 is 15 amino acids long. Germline V lookup: CDR1 SQVTM, CDR2 ANQGSEA. The CDR3 loop reads CSAIPAGGATDTQYF. The CDR3 DNA sequence: TGCAGCGCCATACCTGCCGGGGGGGCCACAGATACGCAGTATTTT.

The V and J genes are TRBV19 and TRBJ1-1; TRBD1 aligns across 9 bases. Germline CDR1 is LNHDA and CDR2 is SQIVND (reference sequence). The CDR3 loop spans 14 amino acids. V was pared by 7 bases and J by 0 bases, with 3 bases of the junction left unmatched. CDR3 in DNA: TGTGCCAGTACCGGACAGGGGATGAACACTGAAGCTTTCTTT. Translating it yields CASTGQGMNTEAFF.

The chain joins TRBV7-9 to TRBJ2-7, with D hard to call. V was cut by 5 bases and J by 6 bases, with 8 bases left in between. The CDR3 contains 11 residues. Germline CDR1 and CDR2: SEHNR and FQNEAQ (reference sequence). As DNA, the CDR3 is TGTGCCAGCAGCCACCTTTCCGAGCAGTACTTC. Its protein product is CASSHLSEQYF.

The chain joins TRBV5-1 to TRBJ2-3; 10 nucleotides line up with TRBD2. The germline V gene has CDR1 SGHRS and CDR2 YFSETQ. The junction had 17 bases not matched to a gene; V was cut back by 3 bases and J by 1 base. There are 20 residues in the CDR3. The CDR3 DNA is TGCGCCAGCAGCTGGAGGACGGCGTCTAGCGGGAGCGGCGGCACAGATACGCAGTATTTT. This gives the protein CASSWRTASSGSGGTDTQYF. The whole variable domain, remainder taken from reference TRBV5-1 and TRBJ2-3, is KAGVTQTPRYLIKTRGQQVTLSCSPISGHRSVSWYQQTPGQGLQFLFEYFSETQRNKGNFPGRFSGRQFSNSRSEMNVSTLELGDSALYLCASSWRTASSGSGGTDTQYFGPGTRLTVL.

The rearrangement links TRBV7-2 to TRBJ1-5; D remains unclear. CDR1 is SGHTA, CDR2 FQGNSA, per germline. Trimming left V 5 bases short and J 0 bases short, with 5 bases between. This CDR3 region has 13 residues. The CDR3 DNA sequence: TGTGCCAGCAGCGCTTATAGCAATCAGCCCCAGCATTTT. Residues: CASSAYSNQPQHF.

This clone was recorded once. The chain couples TRBV18 to TRBJ1-1, with D perhaps matching TRBD1 (6 bases). V dropped 1 base and J dropped 4 bases, with 22 bases sitting between them. Looked up from germline, CDR1 is KGHSH and CDR2 is LQKENI. The CDR3 length is 18 residues. CDR3 loop: CASSPLRGSGRLGTEAFF. CDR3 coding DNA: TGTGCCAGCTCACCACTGAGGGGGTCTGGAAGATTGGGCACTGAAGCTTTCTTT.

The chain joins TRBV28 to TRBJ2-3; 7 bases are a match to TRBD2. Trimming removed 2 bases from V and 0 bases from J; junction bases left unmatched: 8. The CDR3 is made up of 17 amino acids. Germline V gene lookup returns CDR1 MDHEN and CDR2 SYDVKM. The CDR3 protein is CASSLPTSEMSTDTQYF. CDR3 DNA: TGTGCCAGCAGTTTACCAACTAGCGAGATGAGCACAGATACGCAGTATTTT.

The genes are TRBV18 and TRBJ1-6; D is undetermined. In germline, CDR1 is KGHSH, CDR2 LQKENI. CDR3 size: 14 residues. The germline V and J ends were trimmed by 1 base and 5 bases, with 6 bases remaining between them. The CDR3 loop reads CASSPQANNSPLHF. CDR3 sequence (DNA): TGTGCCAGCTCACCACAGGCAAATAATTCACCCCTCCACTTT.

The count of this clone is one. The chain couples TRBV7-2 to TRBJ2-7; D unclear. Between the trimmed V and J ends, which lost 5 bases and 1 base, there was a span of 15 bases. The CDR3 totals 15 residues. The germline gives CDR1 SGHTA, CDR2 FQGNSA. Here the CDR3 reads CASSPASGQSYEQYF. The CDR3 DNA reads as TGTGCCAGCAGCCCCGCGTCGGGCCAGTCCTACGAGCAGTACTTC.